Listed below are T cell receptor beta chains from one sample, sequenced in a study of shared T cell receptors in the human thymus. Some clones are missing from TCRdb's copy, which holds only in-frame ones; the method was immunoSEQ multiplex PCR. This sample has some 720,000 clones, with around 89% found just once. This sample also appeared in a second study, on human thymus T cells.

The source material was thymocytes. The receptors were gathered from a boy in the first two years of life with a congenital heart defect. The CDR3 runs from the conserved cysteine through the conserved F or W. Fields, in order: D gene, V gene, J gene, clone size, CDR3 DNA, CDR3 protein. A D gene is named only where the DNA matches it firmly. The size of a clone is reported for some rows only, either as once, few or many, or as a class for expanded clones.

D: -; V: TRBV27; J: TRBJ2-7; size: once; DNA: TGTGCCAGCAGTTTATCGCCACAGACCTACGAGCAGTACTTC; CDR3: CASSLSPQTYEQYF
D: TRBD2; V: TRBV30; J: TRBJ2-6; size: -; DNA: TGTGCCTGGTTGCGGGAGATGGAGCCCTCCACCTCTGGGGCCAACGTCCTGACTTTC; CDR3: CAWLREMEPSTSGANVLTF
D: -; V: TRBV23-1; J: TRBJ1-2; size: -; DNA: TGCGCCAGCAGCTTGGACAGCCCCTATGGCTACACCTTC; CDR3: CASSLDSPYGYTF
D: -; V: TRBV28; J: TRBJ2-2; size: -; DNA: TGTGCCAGCAGTCTCGGGACTTATAACACCGGGGAGCTGTTTTTT; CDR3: CASSLGTYNTGELFF
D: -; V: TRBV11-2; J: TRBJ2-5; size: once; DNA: TGTGCCAGCCGTACGTGGCCCAAAGAGACCCAGTACTTC; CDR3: CASRTWPKETQYF
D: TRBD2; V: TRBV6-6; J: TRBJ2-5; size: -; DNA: TGTGCCAGCAGTTACCCCCCGGGACTAGGGTTGGAGACCCAGTACTTC; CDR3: CASSYPPGLGLETQYF
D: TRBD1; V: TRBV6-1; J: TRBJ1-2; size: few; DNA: TGTGCCAGCAGTGCCAGATTGGGACAGGCTTATGGCTACACCTTC; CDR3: CASSARLGQAYGYTF
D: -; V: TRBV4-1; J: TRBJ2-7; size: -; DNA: TGCGCCAGCAGCCAATCACACGGGGTCTTGCTCCACGAGCAGTACTTC; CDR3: CASSQSHGVLLHEQYF
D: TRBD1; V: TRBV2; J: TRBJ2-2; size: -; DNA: TGTGCCAGCAGGGACAGGGTCGGGGAGCTGTTTTTT; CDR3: CASRDRVGELFF
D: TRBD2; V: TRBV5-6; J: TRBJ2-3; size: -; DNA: TGTGCCAGCAGCTGCCTGTTGCGGGGGGGAGCTAGCACAGATACGCAGTATTTT; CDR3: CASSCLLRGGASTDTQYF
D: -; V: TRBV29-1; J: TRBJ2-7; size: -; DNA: TGCAGCGTTGTTGGCATCAAGATTCCCTACGAGCAGTACTTC; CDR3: CSVVGIKIPYEQYF
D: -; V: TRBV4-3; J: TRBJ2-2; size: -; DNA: TGCGCCAGCAGCCAGGGTGGTTACGGGAGAGAAACCGGGGAGCTGTTTTTT; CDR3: CASSQGGYGRETGELFF
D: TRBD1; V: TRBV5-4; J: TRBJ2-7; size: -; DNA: TGTGCCAGCAGCTTGGTGCCTAGACAGGGGGCTGTAAACGAGCAGTACTTC; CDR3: CASSLVPRQGAVNEQYF
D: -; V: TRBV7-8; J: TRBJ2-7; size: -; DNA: TGTGCCAGCAGCTTAAGGTCTCTGGACACTGTCTACGAGCAGTACTTC; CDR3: CASSLRSLDTVYEQYF
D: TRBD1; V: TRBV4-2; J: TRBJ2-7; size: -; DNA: TGTGCCAGCAGCCAATCTCCGGGACAGAGCTACGAGCAGTACTTC; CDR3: CASSQSPGQSYEQYF